This T cell receptor (beta chain) is from a study of STAT3 mutations in large granular lymphocyte leukemia. Study observations and caveats: In T-cell large granular lymphocyte leukemia, about half of patients showed multiple immunodominant subclonotypes. Samples missed the first appearance of the clone. All newly emerging clones after therapy were STAT3 wild type.

Concerning this clone itself: Its antigen is currently unknown.

Trimming removed 2 bases from V and 9 bases from J, with 12 bases in between. This CDR3 is 13 amino acids long. CDR1 is SGHRS, CDR2 YFSETQ, per germline. The repertoire was sequenced with immunoSEQ multiplex PCR; TCRdb's copy has only in-frame clones and lacks some. The top ten hold approximately 35% of the sample, which has roughly 13,000 clones, roughly nine tenths seen once. The chain recombines TRBV5-1 with TRBJ2-1, with D possibly TRBD2 on 5 matching bases. Sequencing was carried out using peripheral blood mononuclear cells. The receptor was derived from a man aged 35 to 55 with T-cell large granular lymphocyte leukemia. Some clones in this sample may be carry-over from other donors' samples. CDR3 residues: CASSLGQGGEQFF. CDR3 nucleotide sequence: TGCGCCAGCAGCTTAGGTCAAGGAGGTGAGCAGTTCTTC.